A selection of T cell receptor beta chains follows, all from one sample in a study of blood T cell repertoires in COVID-19. The repertoire was sequenced with immunoSEQ multiplex PCR; TCRdb's copy has only in-frame clones and lacks some. The sample shows 120,000 to 150,000 clones, around 80% of them seen only once. The source material was peripheral blood. All receptors derive from a woman at least 80 years old in a cohort sampled during active or convalescent COVID-19. Both conserved end residues are part of each CDR3. D genes are given only for firm matches.

DNA: TGCGCCAGCAGCCACCCTTTTCAGGGACAGGGTAATGATCAGCCCCAGCATTTT
CDR3: CASSHPFQGQGNDQPQHF
D: TRBD1
J: TRBJ1-5
V: TRBV4-1

DNA: TGTGCCAGCTCACCAGCGGGTGTGAACTATGGCTACACCTTC
CDR3: CASSPAGVNYGYTF
D: .
J: TRBJ1-2
V: TRBV18

DNA: TGTGCCAGCAGCGTAGACCCACAGTGGATAGATTCACCCCTCCACTTT
CDR3: CASSVDPQWIDSPLHF
D: .
J: TRBJ1-6
V: TRBV9

DNA: TGTGCTAGTGGCCCGGGAGGGACTGAAGCTTTCTTT
CDR3: CASGPGGTEAFF
D: .
J: TRBJ1-1
V: TRBV12-5

DNA: TGCGCCAGCAGCTTGGATCCGGGGGGCACAGATACGCAGTATTTT
CDR3: CASSLDPGGTDTQYF
D: .
J: TRBJ2-3
V: TRBV5-1

DNA: TGCAGCGTTGAACTTCCTTATACCGGTCGAGGCTACACCTTC
CDR3: CSVELPYTGRGYTF
D: .
J: TRBJ1-2
V: TRBV29-1

DNA: TGTGCCAGCAGCCAAACAGGGGTTCGGACCGGGGAGCTGTTTTTT
CDR3: CASSQTGVRTGELFF
D: TRBD1
J: TRBJ2-2
V: TRBV14

DNA: TGCGCCAGCAGCCCACACAGGGTACAAGAGACCCAGTACTTC
CDR3: CASSPHRVQETQYF
D: .
J: TRBJ2-5
V: TRBV4-1

DNA: TGTGCCAGCAGCGTAGGGCAGGGGTGGGACACTGAAGCTTTCTTT
CDR3: CASSVGQGWDTEAFF
D: .
J: TRBJ1-1
V: TRBV9

DNA: TGTGCCAGCAGTGACTCTGGACAGGCCTCCGGAAATGAGCAGTTCTTC
CDR3: CASSDSGQASGNEQFF
D: TRBD1
J: TRBJ2-1
V: TRBV6-4